This TCR beta chain was documented in a study of PD-L1 blockade in urothelial cancer. Study-wide context: Between 0 and 3 prior chemotherapy regimens had been given to patients. Across blood samples, T cells had a median count of 141,255. General study points: Better survival was predicted when blood TCR clonality before treatment fell below the median.

Points on this clone: Its specificity is not known.

From germline, CDR1 is SGHTA and CDR2 FQGNSA. The CDR3 extends over 14 amino acids. Trimming removed 2 bases from V and 3 bases from J, with 10 bases in between. Profiling relied on immunoSEQ multiplex PCR, and the TCRdb table lists in-frame clones only, not all of them. The table shows 70,000 to 90,000 clones, with about 81% occurring only once. The sequence was obtained from a man in his 70s with urothelial cancer. The chain links TRBV7-2 to TRBJ2-5; weak D call: TRBD1 (6 bases). This specimen was PBMCs, taken around atezolizumab (anti-PD-L1) treatment. The CDR3 loop reads CASSLTGIKETQYF. DNA of the CDR3: TGTGCCAGCAGCTTAACAGGGATAAAAGAGACCCAGTACTTC.